This TCR beta chain was identified in a study of CD8 T cells in Susac syndrome. The CDR3 contains 16 residues. Trimming took 7 bases from V and 2 from J; bases not matched to a gene: 7. The germline V gene has CDR1 MNHNS and CDR2 SASEGT. Reverse transcription of roughly 0.5 to 1 ug RNA was carried out with random hexamers. TCRdb re-called the immunoSEQ multiplex PCR reads through MiXCR, storing one row per CDR3 protein. The table has more than 95,000 distinct CDR3 sequences, 93% seen once. The receptor comes from a human donor with multiple sclerosis. The V call is TRBV6-1, the J call TRBJ2-3; 12 nucleotides align to TRBD2. Sequenced material: CD8+ T cells from PBMCs. The CDR3 DNA is TGTGCCAGCAAGCCGCGACTAGCGGGAGACACAGATACGCAGTATTTT. This encodes CASKPRLAGDTDTQYF.